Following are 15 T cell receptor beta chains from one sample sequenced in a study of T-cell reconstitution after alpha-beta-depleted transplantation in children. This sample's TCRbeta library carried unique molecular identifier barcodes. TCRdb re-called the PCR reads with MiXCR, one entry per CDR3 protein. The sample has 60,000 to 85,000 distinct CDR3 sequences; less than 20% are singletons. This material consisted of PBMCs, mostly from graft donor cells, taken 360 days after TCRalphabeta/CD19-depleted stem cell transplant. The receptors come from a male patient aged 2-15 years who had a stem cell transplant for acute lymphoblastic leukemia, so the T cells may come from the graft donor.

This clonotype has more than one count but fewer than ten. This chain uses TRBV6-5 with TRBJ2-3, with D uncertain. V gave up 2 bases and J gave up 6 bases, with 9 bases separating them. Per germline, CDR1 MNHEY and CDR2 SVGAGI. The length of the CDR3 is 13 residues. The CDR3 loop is CASSYDPLDTQYF. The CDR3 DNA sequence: TGTGCCAGCAGTTACGACCCATTGGATACGCAGTATTTT.

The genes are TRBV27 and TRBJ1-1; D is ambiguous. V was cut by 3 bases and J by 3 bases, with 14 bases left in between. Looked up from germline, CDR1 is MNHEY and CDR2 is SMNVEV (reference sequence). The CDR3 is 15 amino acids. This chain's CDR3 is CASSLFGVGYTEAFF. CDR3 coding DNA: TGTGCCAGCAGTTTGTTCGGGGTGGGATACACTGAAGCTTTCTTT.

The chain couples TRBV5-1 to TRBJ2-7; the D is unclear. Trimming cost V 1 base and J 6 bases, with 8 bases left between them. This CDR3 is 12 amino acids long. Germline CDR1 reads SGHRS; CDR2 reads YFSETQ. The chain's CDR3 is CASSLPGLEQYF. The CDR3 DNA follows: TGCGCCAGCAGCTTGCCCGGGCTCGAGCAGTACTTC.

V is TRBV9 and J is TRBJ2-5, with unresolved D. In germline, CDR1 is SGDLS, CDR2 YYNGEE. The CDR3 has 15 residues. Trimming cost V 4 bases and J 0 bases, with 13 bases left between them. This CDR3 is CASSPSQWYQETQYF. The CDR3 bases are TGTGCCAGCAGCCCATCACAATGGTACCAAGAGACCCAGTACTTC.

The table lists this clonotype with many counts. CDR3 nucleotide sequence: TGTGCCAGCAGCTTAGGACCGACAGGGGTTCGTAGAGAGACCCAGTACTTC. Encoded protein: CASSLGPTGVRRETQYF. The gene calls are TRBV11-2 and TRBJ2-5; 8 positions match TRBD1. CDR1 and CDR2 (germline): SGHAT, FQNNGV. This CDR3 region has 17 residues. V was clipped by 1 base and J by 4 bases; unmatched bases: 11.

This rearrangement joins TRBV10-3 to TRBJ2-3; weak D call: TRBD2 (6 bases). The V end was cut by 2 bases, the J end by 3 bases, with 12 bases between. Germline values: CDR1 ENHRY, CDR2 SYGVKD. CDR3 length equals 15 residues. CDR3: CAISELASTTDTQYF. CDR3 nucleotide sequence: TGTGCCATCAGTGAGCTAGCGAGCACAACAGATACGCAGTATTTT.

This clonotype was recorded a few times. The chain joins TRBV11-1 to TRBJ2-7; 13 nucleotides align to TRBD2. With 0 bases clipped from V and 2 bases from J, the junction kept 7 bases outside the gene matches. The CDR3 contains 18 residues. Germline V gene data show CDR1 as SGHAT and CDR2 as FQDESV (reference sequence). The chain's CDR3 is CASSLAGGGLAGAYEQYF. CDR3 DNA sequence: TGTGCCAGCAGCTTAGCCGGCGGAGGACTAGCGGGAGCCTACGAGCAGTACTTC.

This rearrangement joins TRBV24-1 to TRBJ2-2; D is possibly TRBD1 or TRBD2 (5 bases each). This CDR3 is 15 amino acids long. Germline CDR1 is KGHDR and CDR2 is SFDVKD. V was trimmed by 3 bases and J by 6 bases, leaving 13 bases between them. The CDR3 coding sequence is TGTGCCACCAGTGATGGGACCTTCTTCGCCGGGGAGCTGTTTTTT. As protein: CATSDGTFFAGELFF.

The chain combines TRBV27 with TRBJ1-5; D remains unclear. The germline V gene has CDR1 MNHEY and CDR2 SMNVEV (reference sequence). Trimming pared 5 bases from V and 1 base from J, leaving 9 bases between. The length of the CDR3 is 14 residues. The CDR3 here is CASSLGLSNQPQHF. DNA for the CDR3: TGTGCCAGCAGTCTCGGACTGAGCAATCAGCCCCAGCATTTT.

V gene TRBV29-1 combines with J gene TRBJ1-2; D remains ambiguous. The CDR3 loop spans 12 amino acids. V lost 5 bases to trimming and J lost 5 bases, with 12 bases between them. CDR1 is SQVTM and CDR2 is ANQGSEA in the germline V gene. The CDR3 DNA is TGCAGCGTTCTGACCTTCTCGTATGGCTACACCTTC. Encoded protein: CSVLTFSYGYTF.

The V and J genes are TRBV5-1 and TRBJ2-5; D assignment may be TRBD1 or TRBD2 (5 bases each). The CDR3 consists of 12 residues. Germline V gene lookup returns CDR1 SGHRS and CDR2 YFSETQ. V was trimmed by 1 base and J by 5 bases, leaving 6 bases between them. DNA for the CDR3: TGCGCCAGCAGCTTGAGGGACGAGACCCAGTACTTC. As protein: CASSLRDETQYF.

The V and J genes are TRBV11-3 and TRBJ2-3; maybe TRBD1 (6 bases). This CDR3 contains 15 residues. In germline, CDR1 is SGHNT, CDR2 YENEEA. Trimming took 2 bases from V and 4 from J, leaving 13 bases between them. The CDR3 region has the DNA TGTGCCAGCAGCTTATCAGGGGCCCTGCCAGATACGCAGTATTTT. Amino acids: CASSLSGALPDTQYF.

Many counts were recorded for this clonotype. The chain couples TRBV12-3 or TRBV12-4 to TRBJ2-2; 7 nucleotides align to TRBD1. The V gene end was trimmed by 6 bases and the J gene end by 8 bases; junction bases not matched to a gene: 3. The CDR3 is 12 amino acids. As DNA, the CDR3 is TGTGCCAGCAGCACAGGGGCGGGGGAGCTGTTTTTT. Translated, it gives CASSTGAGELFF.

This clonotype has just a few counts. The CDR3 DNA reads TGCGCCAGCAGCTTAGGACTGGCTCCGTACAATGAGCAGTTCTTC. Residues: CASSLGLAPYNEQFF. The chain links TRBV5-1 to TRBJ2-1; D may be TRBD2 (5 bases). CDR1 and CDR2 from the germline V gene are SGHRS and YFSETQ. The germline V and J ends were trimmed by 2 bases and 4 bases, with 13 bases remaining between them. The CDR3 is 15 residues long.

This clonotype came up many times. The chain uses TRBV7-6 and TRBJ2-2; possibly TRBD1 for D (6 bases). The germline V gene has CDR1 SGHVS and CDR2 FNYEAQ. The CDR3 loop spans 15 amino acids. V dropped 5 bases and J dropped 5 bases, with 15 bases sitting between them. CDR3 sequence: CASSLHRVVTGELFF. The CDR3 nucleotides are TGTGCCAGCAGCCTACACAGGGTAGTGACCGGGGAGCTGTTTTTT.